A selection of T cell receptor beta chains follows, all from one sample in a study of blood T cell repertoires in COVID-19. The table came from immunoSEQ multiplex PCR; TCRdb's copy has only in-frame clones and leaves some out. The sample lists some 200,000 clones, around 87% occurring once. The sample was peripheral blood. These receptors were obtained from a man aged 35 to 55 with active or convalescent COVID-19. The CDR3 runs from the conserved cysteine through the conserved F or W. D genes are given only for firm matches. The listing skips clone size in some rows; elsewhere it reads once, few, many or a size class.

D gene | clone size | J gene | V gene | CDR3 DNA | CDR3 protein
NA | NA | TRBJ1-1 | TRBV6-2/TRBV6-3 | TGTGCCAGCAGCCCTACGGGTTGGGGGGAAAGGGACACTGAAGCTTTCTTT | CASSPTGWGERDTEAFF
NA | NA | TRBJ2-3 | TRBV6-6 | TGTGCCAGCGGCGGGACCAGCACAGATACGCAGTATTTT | CASGGTSTDTQYF
TRBD1 | NA | TRBJ1-5 | TRBV4-1 | TGCGCCAGCAGCCAAAGAGGGGGCCAGCCCCAGCATTTT | CASSQRGGQPQHF
NA | NA | TRBJ1-2 | TRBV7-9 | TGTGCCAGCAGCTTAGGGTTGGGGAGAGGTCGGAATGGCTACACCTTC | CASSLGLGRGRNGYTF
NA | once | TRBJ2-7 | TRBV5-1 | TGCGCCAGCAGCGCTAGCTTAGGGAGCTCCTACGAGCAGTACTTC | CASSASLGSSYEQYF
NA | NA | TRBJ2-5 | TRBV4-2 | TGTGCCAGCAGCCAAAACAGGCAAGAGACCCAGTACTTC | CASSQNRQETQYF
TRBD1 | NA | TRBJ1-5 | TRBV30 | TGTGCCTGGAGTCAGGGGGAAGGCCAGCCCCAGCATTTT | CAWSQGEGQPQHF
NA | NA | TRBJ2-3 | TRBV9 | TGTGCCAGCAGCCCTCGACGGGACACAGATACGCAGTATTTT | CASSPRRDTDTQYF
NA | NA | TRBJ1-2 | TRBV19 | TGTGCCAGTAGCAGGGTCGGAGGGAGATATGGCTACACCTTC | CASSRVGGRYGYTF
NA | few | TRBJ2-1 | TRBV29-1 | TGCAGCGTCGATTATGCCCGGGGAGGTGAGCAGTTCTTC | CSVDYARGGEQFF
TRBD1 | NA | TRBJ1-1 | TRBV7-9 | TGTGCCAGCAGTCTCGGACAGGGCGGGATGAACACTGAAGCTTTCTTT | CASSLGQGGMNTEAFF
TRBD1 | NA | TRBJ2-7 | TRBV28 | TGTGCCAGCACCCTGGGACAGGGGGCCTACGAGCAGTACTTC | CASTLGQGAYEQYF
NA | NA | TRBJ1-1 | TRBV6-5 | TGTGCCAGCATCCTCGGGAAGAACACTGAAGCTTTCTTT | CASILGKNTEAFF
NA | NA | TRBJ2-4 | TRBV5-1 | TGCGCCAGCAGCTTGGTTGGGGGCCGAAACATTCAGTACTTC | CASSLVGGRNIQYF
TRBD1 | NA | TRBJ1-2 | TRBV27 | TGTGCCAGCAGTTTAACCGGGACAGGGAACTATGGCTACACCTTC | CASSLTGTGNYGYTF
TRBD1 | NA | TRBJ1-6 | TRBV19 | TGTGCCAGTAAAACAGGGGGCCCGTTTTCTAATTCACCCCTCCACTTT | CASKTGGPFSNSPLHF
NA | NA | TRBJ2-2 | TRBV20-1 | TGCAGTGCTAGTCGGGGGGCCCTAACACCCGGGGAGCTGTTTTTT | CSASRGALTPGELFF
NA | NA | TRBJ2-3 | TRBV4-3 | TGCGCCAGCAGCAGAGACGGGGACTCTAGCACAGATACGCAGTATTTT | CASSRDGDSSTDTQYF
TRBD1 | NA | TRBJ2-5 | TRBV11-2 | TGTGCCAGCACCCTTAGGGACAGGGTCCAAGAGACCCAGTACTTC | CASTLRDRVQETQYF
NA | NA | TRBJ1-2 | TRBV7-3 | TGTGCCAGCAGCCAATCAACAGGTCCCTATGGCTACACCTTC | CASSQSTGPYGYTF
NA | NA | TRBJ1-3 | TRBV19 | TGTGCCAGTAGTATAGACAGGGTTGCTGGAAACACCATATATTTT | CASSIDRVAGNTIYF
NA | NA | TRBJ1-3 | TRBV10-3 | TGTGCCATCAGTGAGTCAACGGTGAGCTCTGGAAACACCATATATTTT | CAISESTVSSGNTIYF
TRBD2 | once | TRBJ2-2 | TRBV19 | TGTGCCAGTAGGTTCGGGGGGATGGTTAGCACCGGGGAGCTGTTTTTT | CASRFGGMVSTGELFF
NA | NA | TRBJ2-7 | TRBV28 | TGTGCCAGCAGTGTAAATTACGAGCAGTACTTC | CASSVNYEQYF
NA | NA | TRBJ1-1 | TRBV5-1 | TGCGCCAGCAGCTTGGATTGGCTGAACACTGAAGCTTTCTTT | CASSLDWLNTEAFF
TRBD1 | NA | TRBJ1-4 | TRBV7-9 | TGTGCCAGCAGCTTATACAGGGGGGAAAAACTGTTTTTT | CASSLYRGEKLFF
TRBD1 | NA | TRBJ1-5 | TRBV30 | TGTGCCTGGAGTTCTGGGACAGCCAGCAATCAGCCCCAGCATTTT | CAWSSGTASNQPQHF
NA | NA | TRBJ2-7 | TRBV11-2 | TGTGCCAGCAGTCCTGTCCTGTTTGAGCAGTACTTC | CASSPVLFEQYF
NA | NA | TRBJ1-5 | TRBV28 | TGTGCCAGCAGTTTAGCAGGATGGGGGCAGAATAGCAATCAGCCCCAGCATTTT | CASSLAGWGQNSNQPQHF
TRBD1 | NA | TRBJ1-1 | TRBV7-3 | TGTGCCAGCATTTACGCCCAGGGGGCGTTCACTGAAGCTTTCTTT | CASIYAQGAFTEAFF
TRBD1 | NA | TRBJ1-2 | TRBV29-1 | TGCAGCGCCTGGGGGACAGGGAAGCTCTATGGCTACACCTTC | CSAWGTGKLYGYTF
NA | few | TRBJ1-2 | TRBV5-4 | TGTGCCAGCAGCTTGGCCGGGTATGGTCCAGTTGGCTACACCTTC | CASSLAGYGPVGYTF
NA | NA | TRBJ1-1 | TRBV5-1 | TGCGCCAGCAGCTTCCAGGGGTGGGGTGGTACTGAAGCTTTCTTT | CASSFQGWGGTEAFF
NA | NA | TRBJ2-3 | TRBV5-1 | TGCGCCAGCAGCATAACAGATACGCAGTATTTT | CASSITDTQYF
TRBD2 | NA | TRBJ2-6 | TRBV7-9 | TGTGCCAGCAGCACCACGGGAGGGGTTAGCTCTGGGGCCAACGTCCTGACTTTC | CASSTTGGVSSGANVLTF
NA | NA | TRBJ2-3 | TRBV2 | TGTGCCAGCAGCTATTCCGGGACATCCTGGGAAGATACGCAGTATTTT | CASSYSGTSWEDTQYF
TRBD2 | NA | TRBJ2-3 | TRBV5-4 | TGTGCCAGCACTAGCGGCTATAGCACAGATACGCAGTATTTT | CASTSGYSTDTQYF
TRBD2 | NA | TRBJ2-3 | TRBV3-1/TRBV3-2 | TGTGCCAGCAGCCAAGTTCCTAGCGGGGGAACGAAGTATTTT | CASSQVPSGGTKYF
NA | NA | TRBJ2-3 | TRBV6-5 | TGTGCCAGCAGCAAAATAAGCGGGAGCACAGATACGCAGTATTTT | CASSKISGSTDTQYF
NA | NA | TRBJ1-2 | TRBV11-2 | TGTGCCAGCAGCTTAATATATAGCGGTGGCTACACCTTC | CASSLIYSGGYTF
TRBD1 | NA | TRBJ2-1 | TRBV29-1 | TGCAGCTCTAGGGGGGACAGGGAAAGATACAATGAGCAGTTCTTC | CSSRGDRERYNEQFF
NA | NA | TRBJ2-6 | TRBV2 | TGTGCCAGCACGGGACTGACTTCTGGGGCCAACGTCCTGACTTTC | CASTGLTSGANVLTF
TRBD2 | NA | TRBJ2-1 | TRBV27 | TGTGCCAGCAGGCGGACTAGCGGGGACTACAATGAGCAGTTCTTC | CASRRTSGDYNEQFF
NA | NA | TRBJ2-3 | TRBV10-2 | TGCGCCAGCAGTGATGCGTTCACAGATACGCAGTATTTT | CASSDAFTDTQYF
TRBD1 | NA | TRBJ2-1 | TRBV12-3/TRBV12-4 | TGTGCCAACAGGGGGCTCGGTAGGAATGAGCAGTTCTTC | CANRGLGRNEQFF
NA | NA | TRBJ1-2 | TRBV2 | TGTGCCAGCAGAGGAGGTAGGGTGAATGGCTACACCTTC | CASRGGRVNGYTF
NA | NA | TRBJ1-4 | TRBV7-9 | TGTGCCAGCAGCCAGGTGGAAGGTGAAAAACTGTTTTTT | CASSQVEGEKLFF
TRBD1 | NA | TRBJ2-7 | TRBV7-9 | TGTGCCAGCAGCGGGGGACAGGGAAGTTCCTACGAGCAGTACTTC | CASSGGQGSSYEQYF
TRBD1 | NA | TRBJ1-2 | TRBV6-1 | TGTGCCAGCAGTGAAGTTGGACAGGGGTCAGGCTACACCTTC | CASSEVGQGSGYTF
NA | NA | TRBJ2-3 | TRBV11-2 | TGTGCCAGCAGTTACCTGATCGGCAGGGAGGTGGATACGCAGTATTTT | CASSYLIGREVDTQYF
TRBD2 | NA | TRBJ2-1 | TRBV3-1/TRBV3-2 | TGTGCCAGCAGCCCCCTCGCGGGGGGGCTAGGCGAGCAGTTCTTC | CASSPLAGGLGEQFF
NA | few | TRBJ2-2 | TRBV11-3 | TGTGCCAGCAGCTCGGGGACCGGGGAGCTGTTTTTT | CASSSGTGELFF
TRBD1 | NA | TRBJ1-1 | TRBV27 | TGTGCCAGCAGTTCCTCTCACAGGGGGATAATGAACACTGAAGCTTTCTTT | CASSSSHRGIMNTEAFF
NA | NA | TRBJ2-5 | TRBV2 | TGTGCCAGCAGTGATACGGAGGGGGAGACCCAGTACTTC | CASSDTEGETQYF
TRBD1 | NA | TRBJ1-1 | TRBV9 | TGTGCCAGCAGCGTAGGGCAGGGGGTCACTGAAGCTTTCTTT | CASSVGQGVTEAFF
NA | NA | TRBJ1-3 | TRBV19 | TGTGCCAGTACCAAGGCGCGGGGAAACACCATATATTTT | CASTKARGNTIYF
NA | NA | TRBJ1-5 | TRBV28 | TGTGCCAGCAGTTACCCGATGGGGGGTGGCAATCAGCCCCAGCATTTT | CASSYPMGGGNQPQHF
NA | NA | TRBJ2-6 | TRBV27 | TGTGCCAGCAGTTTTCGGGCTGGGGCCAACGTCCTGACTTTC | CASSFRAGANVLTF
NA | once | TRBJ1-4 | TRBV5-1 | TGCGCCAGCAGCGTCCGAGCAACTAATGAAAAACTGTTTTTT | CASSVRATNEKLFF
NA | NA | TRBJ1-3 | TRBV2 | TGTGCCAGCAGTTCCGGTTCTGGAAACACCATATATTTT | CASSSGSGNTIYF